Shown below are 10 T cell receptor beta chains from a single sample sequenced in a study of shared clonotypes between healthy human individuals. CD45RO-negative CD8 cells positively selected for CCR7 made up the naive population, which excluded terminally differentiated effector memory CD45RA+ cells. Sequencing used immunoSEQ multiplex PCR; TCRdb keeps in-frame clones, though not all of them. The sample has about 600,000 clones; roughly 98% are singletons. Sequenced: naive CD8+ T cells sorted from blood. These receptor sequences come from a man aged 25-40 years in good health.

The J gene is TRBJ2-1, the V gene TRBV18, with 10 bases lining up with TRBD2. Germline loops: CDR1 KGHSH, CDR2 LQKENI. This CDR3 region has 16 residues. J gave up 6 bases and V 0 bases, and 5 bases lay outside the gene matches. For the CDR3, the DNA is TGTGCCAGCTCACCACCGAGAGCGGGAGGGGGCAATGAGCAGTTCTTC. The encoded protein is CASSPPRAGGGNEQFF.

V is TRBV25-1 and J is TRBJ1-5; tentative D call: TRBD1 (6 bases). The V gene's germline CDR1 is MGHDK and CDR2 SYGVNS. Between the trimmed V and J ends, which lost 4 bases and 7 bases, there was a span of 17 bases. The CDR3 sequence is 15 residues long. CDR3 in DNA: TGTGCCAGCAGTGTATCAGGACAGATTAAGCAGCCCCAGCATTTT. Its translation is CASSVSGQIKQPQHF.

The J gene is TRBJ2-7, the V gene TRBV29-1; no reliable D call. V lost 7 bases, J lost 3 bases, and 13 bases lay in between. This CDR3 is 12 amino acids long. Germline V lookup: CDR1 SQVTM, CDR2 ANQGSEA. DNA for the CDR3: TGCAGCGCTGTTGCAGAAGGCTACGAGCAGTACTTC. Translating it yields CSAVAEGYEQYF.

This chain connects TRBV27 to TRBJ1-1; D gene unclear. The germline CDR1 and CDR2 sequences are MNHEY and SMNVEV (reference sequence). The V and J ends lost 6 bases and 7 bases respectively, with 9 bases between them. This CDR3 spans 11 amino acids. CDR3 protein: CASRRAGEAFF. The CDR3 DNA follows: TGTGCCAGCAGGCGAGCTGGTGAAGCTTTCTTT.

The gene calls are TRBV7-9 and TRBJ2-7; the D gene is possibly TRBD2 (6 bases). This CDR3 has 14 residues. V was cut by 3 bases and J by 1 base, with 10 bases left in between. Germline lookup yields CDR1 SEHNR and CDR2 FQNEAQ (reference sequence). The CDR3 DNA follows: TGTGCCAGCAGCTTGATAGCGGATTCCTACGAGCAGTACTTC. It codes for CASSLIADSYEQYF. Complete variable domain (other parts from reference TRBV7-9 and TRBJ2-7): DTGVSQNPRHKITKRGQNVTFRCDPISEHNRLYWYRQTLGQGPEFLTYFQNEAQLEKSRLLSDRFSAERPKGSFSTLEIQRTEQGDSAMYLCASSLIADSYEQYFGPGTRLTVT.

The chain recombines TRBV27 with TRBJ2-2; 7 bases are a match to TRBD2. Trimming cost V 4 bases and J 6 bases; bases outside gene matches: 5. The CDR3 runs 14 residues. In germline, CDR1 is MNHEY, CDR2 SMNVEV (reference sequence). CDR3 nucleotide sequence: TGTGCCAGCAGTTCCGCGGGACTACCCGGGGAGCTGTTTTTT. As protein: CASSSAGLPGELFF.

In DNA, the CDR3 is TGTGCCAGCAGCGTAGTCTCCGGGCCGGGTAATGGCTACACCTTC. Its translation: CASSVVSGPGNGYTF. This sequence joins TRBV9 and TRBJ1-2; D uncertain. Trimming left V 0 bases short and J 6 bases short, with 15 bases between. This CDR3 is built from 15 residues. Germline loops: CDR1 SGDLS, CDR2 YYNGEE. Using reference TRBV9 and TRBJ1-2 for the parts outside the CDR3, the full variable domain is DSGVTQTPKHLITATGQRVTLRCSPRSGDLSVYWYQQSLDQGLQFLIQYYNGEERAKGNILERFSAQQFPDLHSELNLSSLELGDSALYFCASSVVSGPGNGYTFGSGTRLTVV.

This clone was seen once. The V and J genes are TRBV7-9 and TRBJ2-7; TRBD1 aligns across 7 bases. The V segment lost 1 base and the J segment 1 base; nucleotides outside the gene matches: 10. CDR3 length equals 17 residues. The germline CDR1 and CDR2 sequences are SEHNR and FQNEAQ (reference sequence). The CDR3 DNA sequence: TGTGCCAGCAGCTTAGGCTCCGGGACAGCAAGATCCTACGAGCAGTACTTC. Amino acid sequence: CASSLGSGTARSYEQYF. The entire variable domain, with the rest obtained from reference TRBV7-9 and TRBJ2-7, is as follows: DTGVSQNPRHKITKRGQNVTFRCDPISEHNRLYWYRQTLGQGPEFLTYFQNEAQLEKSRLLSDRFSAERPKGSFSTLEIQRTEQGDSAMYLCASSLGSGTARSYEQYFGPGTRLTVT.

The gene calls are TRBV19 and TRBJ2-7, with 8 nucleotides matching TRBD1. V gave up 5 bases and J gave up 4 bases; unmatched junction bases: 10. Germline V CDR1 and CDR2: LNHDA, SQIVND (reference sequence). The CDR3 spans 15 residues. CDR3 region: CASSAGQGERYEQYF. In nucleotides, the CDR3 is TGTGCCAGTAGTGCCGGACAGGGTGAGAGGTACGAGCAGTACTTC.

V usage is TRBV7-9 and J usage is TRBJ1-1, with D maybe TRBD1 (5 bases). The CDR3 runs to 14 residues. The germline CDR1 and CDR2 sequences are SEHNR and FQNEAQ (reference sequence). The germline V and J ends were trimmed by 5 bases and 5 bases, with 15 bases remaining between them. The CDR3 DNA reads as TGTGCCAGCAGCAACCGGGACCTAGGGACTGAAGCTTTCTTT. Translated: CASSNRDLGTEAFF.